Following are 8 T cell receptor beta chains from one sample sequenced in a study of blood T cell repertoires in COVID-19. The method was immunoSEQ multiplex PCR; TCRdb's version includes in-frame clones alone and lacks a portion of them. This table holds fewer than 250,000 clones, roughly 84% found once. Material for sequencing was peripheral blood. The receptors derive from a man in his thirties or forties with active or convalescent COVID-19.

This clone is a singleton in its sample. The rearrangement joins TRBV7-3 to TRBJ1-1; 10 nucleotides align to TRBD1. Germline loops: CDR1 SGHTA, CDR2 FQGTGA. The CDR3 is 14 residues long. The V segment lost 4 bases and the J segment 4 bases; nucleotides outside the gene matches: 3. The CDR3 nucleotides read TGTGCCAGCAGCTCGGGACAGGGGATCACTGAAGCTTTCTTT. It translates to CASSSGQGITEAFF. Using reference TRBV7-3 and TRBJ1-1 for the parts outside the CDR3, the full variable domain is GAGVSQTPSNKVTEKGKYVELRCDPISGHTALYWYRQSLGQGPEFLIYFQGTGAADDSGLPNDRFFAVRPEGSVSTLKIQRTERGDSAVYLCASSSGQGITEAFFGQGTRLTVV.

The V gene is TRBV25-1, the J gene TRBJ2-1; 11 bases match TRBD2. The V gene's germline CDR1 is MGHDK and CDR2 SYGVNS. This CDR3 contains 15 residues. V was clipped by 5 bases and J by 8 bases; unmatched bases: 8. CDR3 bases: TGTGCCAGCAGTCCCCTCGGGACTAGCGGCGATGAGCAGTTCTTC. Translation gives CASSPLGTSGDEQFF. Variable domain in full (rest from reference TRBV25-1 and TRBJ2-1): EADIYQTPRYLVIGTGKKITLECSQTMGHDKMYWYQQDPGMELHLIHYSYGVNSTEKGDLSSESTVSRIRTEHFPLTLESARPSHTSQYLCASSPLGTSGDEQFFGPGTRLTVL.

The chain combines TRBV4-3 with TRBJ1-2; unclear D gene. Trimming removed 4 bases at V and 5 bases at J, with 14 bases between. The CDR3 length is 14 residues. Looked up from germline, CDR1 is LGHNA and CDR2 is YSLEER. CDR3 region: CASSPKEPEYGYTF. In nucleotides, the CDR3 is TGCGCCAGCAGCCCTAAGGAGCCCGAGTATGGCTACACCTTC.

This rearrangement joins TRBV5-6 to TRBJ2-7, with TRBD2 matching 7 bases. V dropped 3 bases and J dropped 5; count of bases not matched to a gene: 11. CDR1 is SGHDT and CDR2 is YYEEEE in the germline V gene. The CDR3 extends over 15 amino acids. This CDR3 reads CASSWGVAGNHEQYF. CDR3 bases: TGTGCCAGCAGCTGGGGGGTAGCGGGTAATCACGAGCAGTACTTC.

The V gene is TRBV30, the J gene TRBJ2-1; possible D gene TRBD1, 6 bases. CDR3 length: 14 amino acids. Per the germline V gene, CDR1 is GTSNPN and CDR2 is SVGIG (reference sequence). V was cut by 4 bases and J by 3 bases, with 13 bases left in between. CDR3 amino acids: CAWTPGADYNEQFF. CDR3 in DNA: TGTGCCTGGACACCAGGGGCGGACTACAATGAGCAGTTCTTC.

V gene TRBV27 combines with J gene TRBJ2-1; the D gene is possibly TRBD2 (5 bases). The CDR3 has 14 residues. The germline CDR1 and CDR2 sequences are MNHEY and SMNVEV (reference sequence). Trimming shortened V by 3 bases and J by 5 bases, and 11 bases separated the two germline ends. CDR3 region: CASSFEGVHNEQFF. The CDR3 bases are TGTGCCAGCAGTTTCGAGGGAGTCCACAATGAGCAGTTCTTC.

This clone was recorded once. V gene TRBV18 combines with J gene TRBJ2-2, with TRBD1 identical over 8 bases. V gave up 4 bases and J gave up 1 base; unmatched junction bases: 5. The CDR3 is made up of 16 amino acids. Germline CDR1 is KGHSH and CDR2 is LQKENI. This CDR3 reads CASSQAGTGNTGELFF. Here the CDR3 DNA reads TGTGCCAGCTCACAGGCCGGGACAGGGAACACCGGGGAGCTGTTTTTT.

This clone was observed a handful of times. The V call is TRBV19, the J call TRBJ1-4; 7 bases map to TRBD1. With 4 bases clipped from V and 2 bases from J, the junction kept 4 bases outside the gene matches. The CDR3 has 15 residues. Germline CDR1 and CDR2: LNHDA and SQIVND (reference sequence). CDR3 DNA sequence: TGTGCCAGTAGTACCCCCAGGGGGACTAATGAAAAACTGTTTTTT. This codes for CASSTPRGTNEKLFF.